The 13 T cell receptor beta chains below were found in one sample sequenced in a study of blood T cell repertoires in COVID-19 (dated by TCRdb to 2018 to 2020). Library creation used the immunoSEQ multiplex PCR assay. TCRdb carries this immuneACCESS record with in-frame sequences only. Its versions omit some clonotypes, under half of them owing to an unresolved V gene in the studies checked, with the rest unexplained. This sample comprises 40,000 or so clones, roughly four fifths of them detected only once. 30% to 40% of the sample comes from the top ten. The specimen was peripheral blood. Source of these receptors: a man aged 40-50 years with active or convalescent COVID-19.

This chain joins TRBV2 and TRBJ1-5, with 10 bases that match TRBD1. Trimming removed 6 bases from V and 9 bases from J; junction bases left unmatched: 11. Germline loops: CDR1 SNHLY, CDR2 FYNNEI. The CDR3 extends over 15 amino acids. Written as DNA, the CDR3 is TGTGCCAGCAGATCTGGGACAGGGGATCTTGGGCCCCAGCATTTT. Encoded protein: CASRSGTGDLGPQHF.

The chain links TRBV6-2 or TRBV6-3 to TRBJ2-2, with D perhaps matching TRBD1 (6 bases). In germline, CDR1 is MNHEY, CDR2 SVGEGT. CDR3 length equals 13 residues. V lost 6 bases and J 7 bases, leaving 12 bases between the germline ends. CDR3 sequence: CASSITGNGELFF. DNA of the CDR3: TGTGCCAGCAGCATCACAGGGAACGGGGAGCTGTTTTTT.

V and J are TRBV3-1 (or the pseudogene TRBV3-2) and TRBJ1-5; 10 bases agree with TRBD1. J was trimmed by 11 bases and V by 9 bases; bases with no gene match: 16. The length of the CDR3 is 15 residues. Per the germline V gene, CDR1 is LGHDT and CDR2 is YNNKEL (reference sequence). CDR3 amino acids: CARQPGQGFAEAQHF. DNA for the CDR3: TGTGCCAGACAACCGGGACAGGGGTTCGCTGAAGCCCAGCATTTT.

This clone was observed a few times. The chain links TRBV21-1 to TRBJ1-2. TRBV21-1 counts as a pseudogene. The CDR3 is 10 amino acids. CDR3 nucleotide sequence: TGTGCCCCCCTTGGGGGGGATTACACCTTC. Translation gives CAPLGGDYTF.

V and J are TRBV2 and TRBJ1-1; D not resolved. The V and J ends lost 11 bases and 0 bases respectively, with 10 bases between them. CDR3 size: 12 residues. Germline V gene lookup returns CDR1 SNHLY and CDR2 FYNNEI. CDR3 nucleotide sequence: TGTGCCGGAGGGAGGTTGAACACTGAAGCTTTCTTT. Amino acids: CAGGRLNTEAFF.

The genes are TRBV6-2 or TRBV6-3 and TRBJ1-5; D might be TRBD1 (5 bases). The ends were cut back, 5 bases at V and 2 bases at J, with 19 bases in the middle. Germline V gene sequence: CDR1 MNHEY, CDR2 SVGEGT. This CDR3 is built from 17 residues. CDR3 sequence reads: CASSNPPQGFGNQPQHF. CDR3 bases: TGTGCCAGCAGTAACCCACCGCAGGGTTTTGGCAATCAGCCCCAGCATTTT.

The chain joins TRBV7-6 to TRBJ2-1; 8 nucleotides line up with TRBD2. Germline CDR1 and CDR2: SGHVS and FNYEAQ. This CDR3 spans 14 amino acids. Losses at the gene ends were 5 bases for V and 8 bases for J; bases not matched to a gene: 8. CDR3 bases: TGTGCCAGCAGCCAACGGGGGGGCTCGGATGAGCAGTTCTTC. Its translation: CASSQRGGSDEQFF.

The J gene is TRBJ1-5, the V gene TRBV28; possible D gene TRBD1, 5 bases. The length of the CDR3 is 16 residues. V shed 2 bases and J shed 5 bases, with 16 bases lying between them. The germline gives CDR1 MDHEN, CDR2 SYDVKM. The CDR3 sequence: CASSLPLRRGDQPQHF. CDR3 DNA sequence: TGTGCCAGCAGTTTACCCCTGAGGAGGGGCGATCAGCCCCAGCATTTT.

The V call is TRBV1, the J call TRBJ2-1; no check of the table's D call, TRBD2, against the DNA was made. TRBV1 is deemed a pseudogene. The CDR3 length is 14 residues. CDR3 bases: TGCACCAGCAGCCTCTCTGGGGGGTCCAGTCGGCAGTTCTTC. Its translation: CTSSLSGGSSRQFF.

This clone was counted a single time. This chain uses TRBV7-2 with TRBJ2-5; a weak D match, TRBD2 (7 bases). The CDR3 loop spans 15 amino acids. Trimming took off 0 bases at V and 2 bases at J, with 10 bases between the two ends. Germline-derived CDR1 and CDR2 are SGHTA and FQGNSA. DNA of the CDR3: TGTGCCAGCAGCTTAGCGGGGGGGCAACAAGAGACCCAGTACTTC. Its translation: CASSLAGGQQETQYF.

This clone appeared a few times. The chain is built from TRBV5-1 and TRBJ1-4, with D possibly being TRBD1 (5 bases). Trimming took off 0 bases at V and 5 bases at J, with 11 bases between the two ends. CDR1 is SGHRS and CDR2 is YFSETQ in the germline V gene. The CDR3 is 15 amino acids. CDR3 region: CASSLALAGNEKLFF. The CDR3 DNA is TGCGCCAGCAGCTTGGCGTTGGCAGGGAATGAAAAACTGTTTTTT.

This clone occurred a few times. This sequence joins TRBV10-1 and TRBJ1-5; D gene ambiguous. CDR3 length: 12 amino acids. The germline gives CDR1 WNHNN, CDR2 SYGVQD (reference sequence). V dropped 4 bases and J dropped 9 bases, with 10 bases sitting between them. DNA of the CDR3: TGCGCCAGCAGTGCCGGGGTAGGGCCCCAGCATTTT. Translation: CASSAGVGPQHF.

The gene calls are TRBV24-1 and TRBJ1-2; a possible D gene is TRBD1 (5 bases). The CDR3 covers 15 residues. The V end was cut by 2 bases, the J end by 8 bases, with 17 bases between. Germline lookup yields CDR1 KGHDR and CDR2 SFDVKD. The CDR3 loop reads CATSDSGRESIGYTF. The CDR3, as DNA: TGTGCCACCAGTGATTCGGGCAGGGAATCTATCGGCTACACCTTC.